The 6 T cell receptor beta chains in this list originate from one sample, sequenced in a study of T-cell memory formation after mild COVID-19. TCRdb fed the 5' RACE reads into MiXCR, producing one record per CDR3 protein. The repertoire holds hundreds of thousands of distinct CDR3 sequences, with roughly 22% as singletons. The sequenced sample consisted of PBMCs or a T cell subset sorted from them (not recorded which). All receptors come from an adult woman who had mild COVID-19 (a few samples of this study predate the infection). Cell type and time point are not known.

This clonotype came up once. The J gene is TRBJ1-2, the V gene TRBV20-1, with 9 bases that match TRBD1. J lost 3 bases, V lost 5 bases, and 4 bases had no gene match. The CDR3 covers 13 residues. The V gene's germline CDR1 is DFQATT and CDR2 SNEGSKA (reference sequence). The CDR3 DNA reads TGCAGTGCTGGGACAGGGTCTGACTATGGCTACACCTTC. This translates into CSAGTGSDYGYTF.

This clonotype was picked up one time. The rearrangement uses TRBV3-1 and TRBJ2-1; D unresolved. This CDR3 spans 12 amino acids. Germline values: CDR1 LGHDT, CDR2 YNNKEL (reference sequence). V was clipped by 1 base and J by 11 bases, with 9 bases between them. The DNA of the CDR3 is TGTGCCAGCAGCCAAGCCTACGAGAAGCAGTTCTTC. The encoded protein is CASSQAYEKQFF.

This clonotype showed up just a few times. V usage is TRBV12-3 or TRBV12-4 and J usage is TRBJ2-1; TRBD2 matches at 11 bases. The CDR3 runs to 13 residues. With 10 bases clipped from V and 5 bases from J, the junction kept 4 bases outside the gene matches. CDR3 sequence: CATGLAAHNEQFF. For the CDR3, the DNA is TGTGCCACGGGACTAGCGGCACACAATGAGCAGTTCTTC.

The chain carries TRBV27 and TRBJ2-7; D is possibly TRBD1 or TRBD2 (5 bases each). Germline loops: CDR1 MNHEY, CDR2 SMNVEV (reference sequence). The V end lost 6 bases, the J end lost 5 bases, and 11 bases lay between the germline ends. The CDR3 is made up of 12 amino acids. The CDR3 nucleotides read TGTGCCAGCAGGAACCGGGACGACGAGCAGTACTTC. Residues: CASRNRDDEQYF.

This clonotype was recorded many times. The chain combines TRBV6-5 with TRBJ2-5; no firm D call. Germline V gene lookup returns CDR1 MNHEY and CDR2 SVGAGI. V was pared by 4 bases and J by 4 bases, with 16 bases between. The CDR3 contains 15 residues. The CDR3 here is CASSSVGSSGETQYF. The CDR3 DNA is TGTGCCAGCAGTTCCGTGGGGTCTAGTGGAGAGACCCAGTACTTC.

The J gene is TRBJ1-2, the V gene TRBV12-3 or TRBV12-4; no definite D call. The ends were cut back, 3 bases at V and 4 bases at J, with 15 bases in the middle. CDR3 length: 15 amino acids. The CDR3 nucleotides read TGTGCCAGCAGTTTCACCCAGGCCCCTATCTATGGCTACACCTTC. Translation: CASSFTQAPIYGYTF.